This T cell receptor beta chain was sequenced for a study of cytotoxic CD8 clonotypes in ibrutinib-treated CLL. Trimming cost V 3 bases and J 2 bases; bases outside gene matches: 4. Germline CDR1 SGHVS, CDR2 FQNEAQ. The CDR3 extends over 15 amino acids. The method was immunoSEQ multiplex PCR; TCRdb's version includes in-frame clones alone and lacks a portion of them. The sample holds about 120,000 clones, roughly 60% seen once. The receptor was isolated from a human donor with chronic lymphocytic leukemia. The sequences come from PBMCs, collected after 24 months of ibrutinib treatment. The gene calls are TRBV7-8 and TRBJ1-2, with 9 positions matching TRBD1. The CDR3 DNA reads TGTGCCAGCAGCTTGTCTGGGACAGGGAACTATGGCTACACCTTC. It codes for CASSLSGTGNYGYTF.